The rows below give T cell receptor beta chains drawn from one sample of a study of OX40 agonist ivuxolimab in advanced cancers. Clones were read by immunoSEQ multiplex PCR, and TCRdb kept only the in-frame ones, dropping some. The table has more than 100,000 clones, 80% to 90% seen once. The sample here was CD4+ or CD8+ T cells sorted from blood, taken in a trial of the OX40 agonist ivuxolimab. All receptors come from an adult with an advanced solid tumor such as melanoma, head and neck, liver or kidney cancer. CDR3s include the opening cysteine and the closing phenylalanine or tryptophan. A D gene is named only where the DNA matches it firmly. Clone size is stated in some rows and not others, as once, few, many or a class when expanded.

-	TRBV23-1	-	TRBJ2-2	CASSGRTVDLCTGELFF	TGCGCCAGCAGCGGCCGGACAGTAGATTTATGCACCGGGGAGCTGTTTTTT
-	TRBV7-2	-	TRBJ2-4	CASTLSREKNIQYF	TGTGCCAGCACCCTTAGCAGGGAGAAAAACATTCAGTACTTC
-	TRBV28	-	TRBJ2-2	CASSLPGDDTGELFF	TGTGCCAGCAGTTTACCGGGGGACGACACCGGGGAGCTGTTTTTT
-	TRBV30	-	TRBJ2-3	CASRPGDWHTDTQYF	TGTGCCTCCCGCCCGGGGGACTGGCACACAGATACGCAGTATTTT
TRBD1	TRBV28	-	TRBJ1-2	CASRGTGGLYGYTF	TGTGCCAGCCGGGGGACAGGGGGTCTCTATGGCTACACCTTC
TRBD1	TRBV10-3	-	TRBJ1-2	CAISEGSGQGVHGYTF	TGTGCCATCAGTGAAGGTTCGGGACAGGGGGTTCATGGCTACACCTTC
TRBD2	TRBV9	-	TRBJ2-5	CASSVGGLAGLQETQYF	TGTGCCAGCAGCGTAGGCGGACTAGCCGGCCTCCAAGAAACCCAGTACTTC
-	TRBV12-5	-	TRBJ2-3	CASGPAWGTQYF	TGTGCTAGTGGGCCAGCATGGGGTACGCAGTATTTT
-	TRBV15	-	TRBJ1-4	CATSRGPTGYEKLFF	TGTGCCACCAGCAGAGGGCCCACAGGGTATGAAAAACTGTTTTTT
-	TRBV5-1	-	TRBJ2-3	CASSLGGPTDTQYF	TGCGCCAGCAGCTTGGGCGGACCCACAGATACGCAGTATTTT
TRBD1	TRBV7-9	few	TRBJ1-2	CASSLQGSYGYTF	TGTGCCAGCAGCCTACAGGGGTCCTATGGCTACACCTTC
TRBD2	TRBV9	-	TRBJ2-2	CASRPGLENTGELFF	TGTGCCAGCAGACCGGGACTAGAAAACACCGGGGAGCTGTTTTTT
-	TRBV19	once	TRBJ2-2	CASSIRQRTGELFF	TGTGCCAGTAGTATACGGCAGCGCACCGGGGAGCTGTTTTTT
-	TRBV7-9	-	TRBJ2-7	CASSPRAIYEQYF	TGTGCCAGCAGCCCCCGAGCAATCTACGAGCAGTACTTC
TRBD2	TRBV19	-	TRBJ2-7	CASSRQRGAFSTYEQYF	TGTGCCAGTAGTCGCCAGCGGGGGGCCTTCTCTACCTACGAGCAGTACTTC
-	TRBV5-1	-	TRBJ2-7	CASSAGGTGSYEQYF	TGCGCCAGCAGCGCCGGGGGGACAGGCTCCTACGAGCAGTACTTC
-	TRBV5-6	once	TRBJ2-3	CASSSFTWSGGTDTQYF	TGTGCCAGCAGCTCTTTTACTTGGAGTGGGGGGACAGATACGCAGTATTTT
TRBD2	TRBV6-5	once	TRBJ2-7	CASRPGTSGVYEQYF	TGTGCCAGCAGGCCCGGGACTAGCGGGGTCTACGAGCAGTACTTC
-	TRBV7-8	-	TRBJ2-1	CASSYFWGVRYNEQFF	TGTGCCAGCAGCTACTTCTGGGGGGTGAGGTACAATGAGCAGTTCTTC
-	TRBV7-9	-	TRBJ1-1	CASNTQGRTEAFF	TGTGCCAGCAACACACAGGGCCGCACTGAAGCTTTCTTT
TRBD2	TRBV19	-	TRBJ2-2	CASSTTSANTGELFF	TGTGCCAGTAGTACGACTAGCGCGAACACCGGGGAGCTGTTTTTT